This T cell receptor beta chain derives from a study of breast tumors, draining lymph nodes, adjacent tissues. From the multiplex PCR reads, TCRdb called clonotypes with MiXCR, one entry per CDR3 protein. The sample contains some 83,000 distinct CDR3 sequences, about 21% of which appear only once. Germline-derived CDR1 and CDR2 are LGHDT and YNNKEL (reference sequence). The ends lost 1 base at V and 13 bases at J; junction bases unmatched: 2. CDR3 length: 12 residues. This clonotype was recorded at least ten times. The target antigen is unknown. General observations from the study: Tumor repertoires ranked between lymph nodes and nontumor tissue in diversity, with V and J gene preferences.

Breast cancer patients provided tissue from their axillary draining lymph nodes. The sequence was collected from a female donor with breast cancer. Some clones in this sample may be carry-over from other donors' samples. What was sequenced was axillary lymph node tissue. This rearrangement joins TRBV3-1 to TRBJ1-4; 8 nucleotides line up with TRBD1. The CDR3 bases are TGTGCCAGCAGCCAAGCCAGGGGGCGACTGTTTTTT. Its translation: CASSQARGRLFF. The whole variable domain, remainder taken from reference TRBV3-1 and TRBJ1-4, is DTAVSQTPKYLVTQMGNDKSIKCEQNLGHDTMYWYKQDSKKFLKIMFSYNNKELIINETVPNRFSPKSPDKAHLNLHINSLELGDSAVYFCASSQARGRLFFGSGTQLSVL.